This record covers a single T cell receptor (beta chain). Its antigen is undetermined. A multiplex PCR was run with 60 Vbeta primers and 13 Jbeta primers. Sequenced by immunoSEQ multiplex PCR; TCRdb stores in-frame clones only, minus some. The sample shows 200,000 or so clones, and less than 0.9% sits with its ten largest clones. The entry originates in a study of cytomegalovirus exposure and HLA in healthy donors. The study's findings and limits: Confirmation in vitro established that three CMV-associated chains were specific for CMV antigens. A likely sequencing artifact accounted for one observed cluster of highly shared sequence variants. Investigators reported approximately 150 TCR beta chains as tied to cytomegalovirus.

The CDR3 covers 14 residues. The trim removed 5 bases at V and 5 bases at J, leaving 6 bases unmatched. Germline-derived CDR1 and CDR2 are LNHDA and SQIVND (reference sequence). Healthy bone marrow donors made up the donor group. The receptor's source is a boy younger than 18 in good health and CMV-seronegative. The chain is built from TRBV19 and TRBJ2-3; 8 nucleotides match TRBD1. The sequenced sample was PBMCs. DNA for the CDR3: TGTGCCAGTAGTGTAAGACAGGGGAGAGATACGCAGTATTTT. It specifies CASSVRQGRDTQYF.